Below, 12 T cell receptor beta chains from the same sample are listed, as sequenced in a study of early T cells in non-severe SARS-CoV-2 infection. MiXCR, run by TCRdb on the 5' RACE reads, gives a single entry per CDR3 protein. The sample lists around 28,000 distinct CDR3 sequences; 4.5% to 5.5% were seen once. The sample was whole blood. These receptors were collected from an adult who was a healthcare worker with PCR-confirmed SARS-CoV-2 infection or an uninfected control (not recorded which).

This clonotype was recorded at least ten times. The chain combines TRBV7-6 with TRBJ2-7; 9 nucleotides match TRBD2. Trimming at V came to 3 bases and at J to 2 bases, leaving 5 bases not matched to a gene. Germline loops: CDR1 SGHVS, CDR2 FNYEAQ. The CDR3 consists of 15 residues. The CDR3 spells CASSLGPSGAYEQYF. The CDR3 DNA reads as TGTGCCAGCAGCTTGGGGCCTAGCGGGGCCTACGAGCAGTACTTC.

This chain connects TRBV12-3 or TRBV12-4 to TRBJ2-7; D is possibly TRBD1 (5 bases). CDR3 length: 13 residues. V lost 3 bases and J lost 2, with 8 bases in between. The CDR3 loop reads CASSLGQPYEQYF. In DNA form, the CDR3 reads TGTGCCAGCAGTTTGGGGCAGCCCTACGAGCAGTACTTC.

This clonotype occurred many times. The V call is TRBV11-1, the J call TRBJ2-7, with 8 bases that match TRBD2. This CDR3 spans 14 amino acids. Trimming removed 6 bases from V and 2 bases from J; junction bases left unmatched: 6. CDR1 is SGHAT and CDR2 is FQDESV in the germline V gene (reference sequence). This CDR3 reads CASRARGGTYEQYF. CDR3 DNA: TGTGCCAGCAGGGCCCGCGGGGGGACCTACGAGCAGTACTTC. The variable domain in full, completed from reference TRBV11-1 and TRBJ2-7, reads EAEVAQSPRYKITEKSQAVAFWCDPISGHATLYWYRQILGQGPELLVQFQDESVVDDSQLPKDRFSAERLKGVDSTLKIQPAELGDSAMYLCASRARGGTYEQYFGPGTRLTVT.

The genes are TRBV7-3 and TRBJ2-2; 8 positions match TRBD1. From germline, CDR1 is SGHTA and CDR2 FQGTGA. V was clipped by 2 bases and J by 2 bases; unmatched bases: 4. The CDR3 totals 16 residues. CDR3 amino acids: CASSLGRGLNTGELFF. The CDR3 DNA sequence: TGTGCCAGCAGCTTAGGCAGGGGGCTTAACACCGGGGAGCTGTTTTTT.

In its sample, this clonotype was seen many times. The gene calls are TRBV24-1 and TRBJ2-3; D gene unclear. The germline V gene has CDR1 KGHDR and CDR2 SFDVKD. V was pared by 2 bases and J by 1 base, with 12 bases between. The CDR3 totals 16 residues. Here the CDR3 reads CATSDSSREGTDTQYF. In nucleotides, the CDR3 is TGTGCCACCAGTGATTCATCCCGTGAGGGCACAGATACGCAGTATTTT.

This chain joins TRBV7-6 and TRBJ2-7, with TRBD2 matching 9 bases. Losses at the gene ends were 7 bases for V and 9 bases for J; bases not matched to a gene: 16. From germline, CDR1 is SGHVS and CDR2 FNYEAQ. There are 15 residues in the CDR3. In DNA form, the CDR3 reads TGTGCCAGCACCCCCTTAGCGGGGGCCACCGGCGGGCAGTACTTC. Protein sequence: CASTPLAGATGGQYF.

This clonotype was picked up many times. The rearrangement uses TRBV19 and TRBJ2-2; TRBD1 agrees at 7 bases. After removal of 7 bases from V and 1 base from J, the junction contained 6 bases not matched to a gene. The CDR3 is made up of 15 amino acids. Per the germline V gene, CDR1 is LNHDA and CDR2 is SQIVND (reference sequence). The chain's CDR3 is CASNPRTGNTGELFF. The CDR3 region has the DNA TGTGCCAGTAACCCTCGGACAGGGAACACCGGGGAGCTGTTTTTT.

Only a few counts were recorded for this clonotype. Germline is not matched at one junction end, which may reflect a read error. The chain joins TRBV5-4 to TRBJ2-1, with no clear D. The V gene's germline CDR1 is SGHNT and CDR2 YYREEE (reference sequence). This CDR3 has 15 residues. The CDR3 region is CVSSLDPGSYNEQFF. In nucleotides, the CDR3 is TGTGTCAGCAGCTTGGATCCGGGCTCCTACAATGAGCAGTTCTTC.

This chain links TRBV6-5 with TRBJ2-7; no reliable D call. The V end lost 6 bases, the J end lost 7 bases, and 22 bases lay between the germline ends. The CDR3 extends over 15 amino acids. CDR1 is MNHEY and CDR2 is SVGAGI in the germline V gene. The CDR3 DNA reads as TGTGCCAGCAGGGAGACGGGTCCTCCTACGAGGGAGCAGTACTTC. As protein: CASRETGPPTREQYF.

This clonotype has at least ten counts. V usage is TRBV5-1 and J usage is TRBJ1-5, with D perhaps TRBD1 (5 bases). The CDR3 loop spans 15 amino acids. Germline V gene sequence: CDR1 SGHRS, CDR2 YFSETQ. Trimming shortened V by 0 bases and J by 2 bases, and 9 bases separated the two germline ends. The CDR3, as DNA: TGCGCCAGCAGCTTGGCGGGGGTCGGCAATCAGCCCCAGCATTTT. Residues: CASSLAGVGNQPQHF.

This clonotype showed up many times. J is TRBJ1-4 and V is TRBV5-1; D is undetermined. CDR3 size: 15 residues. The V gene's germline CDR1 is SGHRS and CDR2 YFSETQ. V lost 0 bases, J lost 8 bases, and 14 bases lay in between. CDR3 sequence: CASSLAGEREEKLFF. For the CDR3, the DNA is TGCGCCAGCAGCTTGGCCGGGGAACGAGAAGAAAAACTGTTTTTT.

Ten or more counts support this clonotype. The V gene is TRBV6-2 or TRBV6-3, the J gene TRBJ1-2; maybe TRBD1 (6 bases). This CDR3 is built from 14 residues. Germline CDR1 is MNHEY and CDR2 is SVGEGT. V was cut by 3 bases and J by 4 bases, with 12 bases left in between. The CDR3 here is CASSYTGYSYGYTF. CDR3 nucleotides: TGTGCCAGCAGTTATACAGGGTACTCCTATGGCTACACCTTC.